The 16 T cell receptor beta chains listed next were all sequenced from one sample in a study of blood T cell repertoires in COVID-19. Clones were read by immunoSEQ multiplex PCR, and TCRdb kept only the in-frame ones, dropping some. There are some 210,000 clones in the sample; 80% to 85% occur only once, and roughly 20% lies in the top ten. The sequencing sample was made of peripheral blood. The receptors derive from a human donor in a cohort sampled during active COVID-19.

This chain joins TRBV19 and TRBJ2-1; 14 bases agree with TRBD2. The germline V gene encodes CDR1 LNHDA and CDR2 SQIVND (reference sequence). Germline trimming cut 3 bases from V and 7 bases from J; bases unmatched to any gene: 5. There are 16 residues in the CDR3. CDR3 coding DNA: TGTGCCAGTAGTATCTGGGGGACTAGCGGGGGTAATGAGCAGTTCTTC. Its protein product is CASSIWGTSGGNEQFF. The entire variable domain, with the rest obtained from reference TRBV19 and TRBJ2-1, is as follows: DGGITQSPKYLFRKEGQNVTLSCEQNLNHDAMYWYRQDPGQGLRLIYYSQIVNDFQKGDIAEGYSVSREKKESFPLTVTSAQKNPTAFYLCASSIWGTSGGNEQFFGPGTRLTVL.

The chain couples TRBV7-9 to TRBJ1-3; D gene uncertain. CDR1 and CDR2 from the germline V gene are SEHNR and FQNEAQ (reference sequence). This CDR3 is 16 amino acids long. The V end was cut by 0 bases, the J end by 0 bases, with 9 bases between. The CDR3 sequence is CASSLASSGSGNTIYF. Written as DNA, the CDR3 is TGTGCCAGCAGCTTAGCTTCTTCCGGCTCTGGAAACACCATATATTTT.

J is TRBJ1-5 and V is TRBV24-1, with TRBD1 matching 7 bases. The CDR3 has 14 residues. J was trimmed by 7 bases and V by 4 bases; bases with no gene match: 6. In germline, CDR1 is KGHDR, CDR2 SFDVKD. The DNA for the CDR3 is TGTGCCACCAGTGACGACAGGGACGGGCAGCCCCAGCATTTT. Translated: CATSDDRDGQPQHF.

The gene calls are TRBV6-5 and TRBJ1-2; TRBD1 matches at 9 bases. CDR1 and CDR2 (germline): MNHEY, SVGAGI. This CDR3 has 15 residues. The ends lost 10 bases at V and 4 bases at J; junction bases unmatched: 13. The CDR3 is CATNTQGAKGYGYTF. The DNA for the CDR3 is TGTGCCACCAATACACAGGGGGCAAAAGGCTATGGCTACACCTTC.

The chain combines TRBV6-5 with TRBJ1-5; perhaps TRBD1 as D (5 bases). This CDR3 comprises 15 residues. V was pared by 7 bases and J by 6 bases, with 19 bases between. Germline V CDR1 and CDR2: MNHEY, SVGAGI. The chain's CDR3 is CASTMGGSEGQPQHF. CDR3 DNA sequence: TGTGCCAGCACCATGGGGGGTTCGGAGGGTCAGCCCCAGCATTTT.

This chain joins TRBV5-1 and TRBJ2-3, with D maybe TRBD2 (5 bases). The CDR3 contains 15 residues. V was shortened by 2 bases and J by 5 bases, with 15 bases between the two germline ends. Germline CDR1 is SGHRS and CDR2 is YFSETQ. CDR3 DNA: TGCGCCAGCAGCTTAAGCGGAACCCTGAGAGATACGCAGTATTTT. Translated: CASSLSGTLRDTQYF.

This clone was counted a single time. This chain joins TRBV19 and TRBJ1-2; D not certain. The CDR3 extends over 11 amino acids. Germline CDR1 LNHDA, CDR2 SQIVND (reference sequence). Trimming took off 6 bases at V and 8 bases at J, with 10 bases between the two ends. CDR3 DNA sequence: TGTGCCAGTAGACAGATAGGCGGCTACACCTTC. It yields the protein CASRQIGGYTF.

The chain joins TRBV5-1 to TRBJ1-2, with 7 bases lining up with TRBD1. Germline CDR1 SGHRS, CDR2 YFSETQ. This CDR3 has 13 residues. The V and J ends lost 0 bases and 8 bases, in that order; junction bases with no gene match: 4. The CDR3 is CASSLETGTGYTF. CDR3 DNA: TGCGCCAGCAGCTTGGAGACAGGGACGGGCTACACCTTC.

The chain couples TRBV11-2 to TRBJ2-7; 7 bases align to TRBD1. This CDR3 is built from 12 residues. V shed 5 bases, J shed 12 bases, and the junction held 10 bases outside the gene matches. Per the germline V gene, CDR1 is SGHAT and CDR2 is FQNNGV. This CDR3 reads CASSQPDRARYV. CDR3 sequence (DNA): TGTGCCAGCAGCCAGCCCGACAGGGCGCGGTACGTC.

V gene TRBV19 combines with J gene TRBJ2-2, with a possible D match to TRBD1 (5 bases). Looked up from germline, CDR1 is LNHDA and CDR2 is SQIVND (reference sequence). This CDR3 spans 17 amino acids. The V end lost 6 bases, the J end lost 3 bases, and 20 bases lay between the germline ends. The DNA of the CDR3 is TGTGCCAGTAGAAAAGACAGTCCCAGGACCCACACCGGGGAGCTGTTTTTT. It translates to CASRKDSPRTHTGELFF.

The rearrangement joins TRBV5-1 to TRBJ2-2; D is possibly TRBD1 (6 bases). The V gene's germline CDR1 is SGHRS and CDR2 YFSETQ. The CDR3 has 14 residues. V lost 2 bases, J lost 7 bases, and 12 bases lay in between. CDR3 protein: CASSLRTADGELFF. Written as DNA, the CDR3 is TGCGCCAGCAGCTTAAGGACAGCTGACGGGGAGCTGTTTTTT. Full variable domain (missing parts from reference TRBV5-1 and TRBJ2-2): KAGVTQTPRYLIKTRGQQVTLSCSPISGHRSVSWYQQTPGQGLQFLFEYFSETQRNKGNFPGRFSGRQFSNSRSEMNVSTLELGDSALYLCASSLRTADGELFFGEGSRLTVL.

The rearrangement links TRBV6-5 to TRBJ2-5; TRBD2 matches at 7 bases. Per germline, CDR1 MNHEY and CDR2 SVGAGI. The CDR3 has 12 residues. V trimming: 5 bases; J trimming: 5 bases; junction bases outside the gene matches: 2. The CDR3 nucleotides are TGTGCCAGCAGTATAGCGGGCGAGACCCAGTACTTC. This encodes CASSIAGETQYF.

The chain's CDR3 is CASSSSRDSPLHF. The CDR3 bases are TGTGCCAGCAGCAGCTCGCGTGATTCACCCCTCCACTTT. The chain employs TRBV7-3 and TRBJ1-6; D call uncertain. The ends were cut back, 5 bases at V and 8 bases at J, with 10 bases in the middle. The CDR3 totals 13 residues. Germline V gives CDR1 SGHTA, CDR2 FQGTGA.

This chain uses TRBV18 with TRBJ2-7; D might be TRBD2 (5 bases). Germline V gene sequence: CDR1 KGHSH, CDR2 LQKENI. The CDR3 extends over 16 amino acids. Trimming cost V 6 bases and J 2 bases, with 20 bases left between them. Written as DNA, the CDR3 is TGTGCCAGCTCCCTAACCATCGGGGATTCCGCCTACGAGCAGTACTTC. It codes for CASSLTIGDSAYEQYF.

The genes are TRBV5-5 and TRBJ1-5; D unresolved. The germline V gene encodes CDR1 SGHKS and CDR2 YYEKEE (reference sequence). This CDR3 has 13 residues. V lost 4 bases to trimming and J lost 6 bases, with 11 bases between them. CDR3 bases: TGTGCCAGCAGCCCGGAGGGATTTCAGCCCCAGCATTTT. Translation gives CASSPEGFQPQHF.

V gene TRBV27 combines with J gene TRBJ1-6; 8 positions match TRBD1. The junction had 9 bases not matched to a gene; V was cut back by 3 bases and J by 14 bases. Germline V gene data show CDR1 as MNHEY and CDR2 as SMNVEV (reference sequence). CDR3 length: 14 residues. The CDR3 nucleotides read TGTGCCAGCAGTTTCGTGGACAGGGTGACCTCCCTCCACTTT. It specifies CASSFVDRVTSLHF.